The 20 T cell receptor beta chains reported below all come from one sample, sequenced in a study of T-cell reconstitution after alpha-beta-depleted transplantation in children. TCRbeta library preparation incorporated unique molecular identifiers. TCRdb re-derived calls from the PCR reads in MiXCR, one entry per CDR3 protein. Seen here are about 640,000 distinct CDR3 sequences, 16% observed once, and the top ten hold 0.85% to 1.3%. Sequenced material: PBMCs from the stem cell graft donor, taken from the stem cell graft. These TCRs come from a human donor who donated a stem cell graft to a child with acute myeloid leukemia.

This clonotype has a single count. The V gene is TRBV2, the J gene TRBJ1-5; 7 nucleotides match TRBD1. Losses at the gene ends were 5 bases for V and 0 bases for J; bases not matched to a gene: 10. Germline CDR1 is SNHLY and CDR2 is FYNNEI. CDR3 size: 17 residues. In DNA form, the CDR3 reads TGTGCCAGCAGTAAGACAGGGTCTCAGTATAGCAATCAGCCCCAGCATTTT. This sequence encodes CASSKTGSQYSNQPQHF.

V and J are TRBV6-2 or TRBV6-3 and TRBJ2-7; 8 positions agree with TRBD1. V trimming: 6 bases; J trimming: 5 bases; junction bases outside the gene matches: 9. Germline assignment: CDR1 MNHEY and CDR2 SVGEGT. This CDR3 has 14 residues. CDR3 coding DNA: TGTGCCAGCAGCTCCCGCAGGGGGCATAACGAGCAGTACTTC. The encoded protein is CASSSRRGHNEQYF.

This clonotype was seen only a few times. The DNA for the CDR3 is TGTGCCAGCAGCAAAATCGTAGGAGTTCAGTTCTTC. It specifies CASSKIVGVQFF. The rearrangement joins TRBV21-1 to TRBJ2-1. TRBV21-1 is shown as a pseudogene. The CDR3 length is 12 residues.

Ten or more counts support this clonotype. This chain's CDR3 is CAIGPTGSPLHF. The CDR3, as DNA: TGTGCCATAGGACCGACGGGTTCACCCCTCCACTTT. The chain links TRBV10-3 to TRBJ1-6; D remains ambiguous. V lost 9 bases and J 9 bases, leaving 12 bases between the germline ends. Germline V gives CDR1 ENHRY, CDR2 SYGVKD. The CDR3 has 12 amino acids.

V gene TRBV7-1 combines with J gene TRBJ1-3; D is undetermined. TRBV7-1 is treated as an ORF (open reading frame) with a function not yet certain. V dropped 5 bases and J dropped 4 bases, with 18 bases sitting between them. This CDR3 spans 16 amino acids. CDR3 loop: CASSLQQRAEGNTIYF. Written as DNA, the CDR3 is TGTGCCAGCAGCCTGCAACAGCGGGCAGAGGGAAACACCATATATTTT.

In its sample, this clonotype was seen a few times. The genes are TRBV15 and TRBJ1-1; 8 bases are a match to TRBD1. Per germline, CDR1 LNHNV and CDR2 YYDKDF (reference sequence). CDR3 size: 14 residues. The J segment lost 5 bases and the V segment lost 0 bases, leaving 2 bases of the junction unmatched. CDR3 bases: TGTGCCACCAGCAGAGACAGGGGGCGTACTGAAGCTTTCTTT. It encodes CATSRDRGRTEAFF.

This clonotype has just a few counts. This chain connects TRBV29-1 to TRBJ1-2; 7 bases line up with TRBD1. CDR3 length: 16 amino acids. Unmatched junction bases numbered 10, after V lost 0 bases and J lost 3 bases. Germline CDR1 SQVTM, CDR2 ANQGSEA. CDR3: CSVEDPTLQGHYGYTF. CDR3 in DNA: TGCAGCGTTGAAGATCCTACCCTACAGGGGCACTATGGCTACACCTTC.

CDR3 in amino acids: CASRGTGTKVYEQYF. The CDR3 DNA reads TGTGCCAGCAGGGGTACCGGGACAAAGGTCTACGAGCAGTACTTC. The chain combines TRBV6-2 or TRBV6-3 with TRBJ2-7; D is perhaps TRBD1 (6 bases). The germline V and J ends were trimmed by 6 bases and 3 bases, with 18 bases remaining between them. The germline V gene encodes CDR1 MNHEY and CDR2 SVGEGT. CDR3 length equals 15 residues.

The chain joins TRBV28 to TRBJ1-5, with no clear D. The CDR3 runs 12 residues. Germline loops: CDR1 MDHEN, CDR2 SYDVKM. The ends were cut back, 5 bases at V and 6 bases at J, with 8 bases in the middle. DNA for the CDR3: TGTGCCAGCAGTCCCCGAATTCAGCCCCAGCATTTT. As protein: CASSPRIQPQHF.

This clonotype was observed many times. Here the CDR3 reads CASSLTSLASTDTQYF. The CDR3 DNA sequence: TGTGCCAGCAGCTTGACCTCATTGGCTAGCACAGATACGCAGTATTTT. The chain has TRBV11-2 and TRBJ2-3; D not resolved. The ends were cut back, 3 bases at V and 0 bases at J, with 13 bases in the middle. The CDR3 spans 16 residues. Germline CDR1 and CDR2: SGHAT and FQNNGV. The entire variable domain, with the rest obtained from reference TRBV11-2 and TRBJ2-3, is as follows: EAGVAQSPRYKIIEKRQSVAFWCNPISGHATLYWYQQILGQGPKLLIQFQNNGVVDDSQLPKDRFSAERLKGVDSTLKIQPAKLEDSAVYLCASSLTSLASTDTQYFGPGTRLTVL.

V and J are TRBV25-1 and TRBJ2-1, with 8 nucleotides matching TRBD1. Unmatched junction bases numbered 10, after V lost 4 bases and J lost 5 bases. CDR3 length: 16 amino acids. Germline assignment: CDR1 MGHDK and CDR2 SYGVNS. DNA of the CDR3: TGTGCCAGCAGTGTTCACCCCGGACAGGGTGACAATGAGCAGTTCTTC. Its translation: CASSVHPGQGDNEQFF. Drawing the rest from reference TRBV25-1 and TRBJ2-1, the complete variable domain is EADIYQTPRYLVIGTGKKITLECSQTMGHDKMYWYQQDPGMELHLIHYSYGVNSTEKGDLSSESTVSRIRTEHFPLTLESARPSHTSQYLCASSVHPGQGDNEQFFGPGTRLTVL.

A few counts support this clonotype. The chain is built from TRBV7-3 and TRBJ1-1; 9 bases map to TRBD1. V lost 5 bases, J lost 0 bases, and 7 bases stayed unmatched. The CDR3 totals 16 residues. Per germline, CDR1 SGHTA and CDR2 FQGTGA. The CDR3 sequence: CASSATGGSLNTEAFF. DNA of the CDR3: TGTGCCAGCAGCGCAACAGGGGGCTCCCTGAACACTGAAGCTTTCTTT.

This clonotype has just a few counts. The chain joins TRBV12-3 or TRBV12-4 to TRBJ1-1; D possibly corresponds to TRBD1 (6 bases). This CDR3 spans 17 amino acids. The V gene lost 7 bases and the J gene lost 0 bases, with 21 bases spanning the gap. The CDR3 DNA follows: TGTGCCAGCATCCTCCTGACAGGTTCTTACATGAACACTGAAGCTTTCTTT. It encodes CASILLTGSYMNTEAFF.

This clonotype was seen many times. This chain uses TRBV6-1 with TRBJ2-1; TRBD1 matches 8 bases. CDR3 length equals 13 residues. Looked up from germline, CDR1 is MNHNS and CDR2 is SASEGT. The ends lost 3 bases at V and 6 bases at J; junction bases unmatched: 1. The CDR3 coding sequence is TGTGCCAGCAGTGACAGGGGGCCCAATGAGCAGTTCTTC. It is translated as CASSDRGPNEQFF.

In its sample, this clonotype was seen many times. The chain has TRBV20-1 and TRBJ2-7, with a tentative D call TRBD2 (5 bases). Trimming shortened V by 3 bases and J by 4 bases, and 7 bases separated the two germline ends. The CDR3 has 11 amino acids. CDR1 is DFQATT and CDR2 is SNEGSKA in the germline V gene (reference sequence). The CDR3 bases are TGCAGTGCTAGTTGGGAGTACGAGCAGTACGTC. Its translation is CSASWEYEQYV.

This chain joins TRBV10-2 and TRBJ1-1; TRBD1 matches at 10 bases. CDR3 length: 15 residues. The junction had 3 bases not matched to a gene; V was cut back by 2 bases and J by 3 bases. CDR1 WSHSY and CDR2 SAAADI come from the germline V gene. CDR3 amino acids: CASSEGTGVHTEAFF. The CDR3 bases are TGCGCCAGCAGTGAGGGGACAGGGGTCCACACTGAAGCTTTCTTT.

V is TRBV20-1 and J is TRBJ2-1; no definite D call. Per the germline V gene, CDR1 is DFQATT and CDR2 is SNEGSKA (reference sequence). This CDR3 has 15 amino acids. V was clipped by 0 bases and J by 3 bases, with 12 bases between them. The CDR3 reads CSARDRLEVYNEQFF. Written as DNA, the CDR3 is TGCAGTGCTAGAGATCGGCTAGAAGTCTACAATGAGCAGTTCTTC.

The V and J genes are TRBV5-4 and TRBJ2-6; a possible D gene is TRBD1 (5 bases). The CDR3 runs to 15 residues. Trimming pared 1 base from V and 5 bases from J, leaving 10 bases between. Germline V gene lookup returns CDR1 SGHNT and CDR2 YYREEE (reference sequence). DNA of the CDR3: TGTGCCAGCAGCTTGCAGGGATCTCGGGCCAACGTCCTGACTTTC. Protein: CASSLQGSRANVLTF.

This clonotype was counted between two and nine times. V and J are TRBV20-1 and TRBJ2-3, with 10 bases lining up with TRBD1. The CDR3 contains 13 residues. J was trimmed by 6 bases and V by 8 bases; bases with no gene match: 8. The germline V gene encodes CDR1 DFQATT and CDR2 SNEGSKA (reference sequence). CDR3 DNA: TGCAGTAGTCCGGGACAGGGGTGGGATACGCAGTATTTT. This encodes CSSPGQGWDTQYF.

This clonotype has only one observation. The rearrangement joins TRBV6-2 or TRBV6-3 to TRBJ2-1, with 9 bases lining up with TRBD2. This CDR3 contains 17 residues. CDR1 and CDR2 (germline): MNHEY, SVGEGT. The V and J ends lost 6 bases and 1 base, in that order; junction bases with no gene match: 10. In DNA, the CDR3 is TGTGCCAGCAGCCTACTGGGCGGGGGGGTATCCTACAATGAGCAGTTCTTC. Its protein is CASSLLGGGVSYNEQFF.